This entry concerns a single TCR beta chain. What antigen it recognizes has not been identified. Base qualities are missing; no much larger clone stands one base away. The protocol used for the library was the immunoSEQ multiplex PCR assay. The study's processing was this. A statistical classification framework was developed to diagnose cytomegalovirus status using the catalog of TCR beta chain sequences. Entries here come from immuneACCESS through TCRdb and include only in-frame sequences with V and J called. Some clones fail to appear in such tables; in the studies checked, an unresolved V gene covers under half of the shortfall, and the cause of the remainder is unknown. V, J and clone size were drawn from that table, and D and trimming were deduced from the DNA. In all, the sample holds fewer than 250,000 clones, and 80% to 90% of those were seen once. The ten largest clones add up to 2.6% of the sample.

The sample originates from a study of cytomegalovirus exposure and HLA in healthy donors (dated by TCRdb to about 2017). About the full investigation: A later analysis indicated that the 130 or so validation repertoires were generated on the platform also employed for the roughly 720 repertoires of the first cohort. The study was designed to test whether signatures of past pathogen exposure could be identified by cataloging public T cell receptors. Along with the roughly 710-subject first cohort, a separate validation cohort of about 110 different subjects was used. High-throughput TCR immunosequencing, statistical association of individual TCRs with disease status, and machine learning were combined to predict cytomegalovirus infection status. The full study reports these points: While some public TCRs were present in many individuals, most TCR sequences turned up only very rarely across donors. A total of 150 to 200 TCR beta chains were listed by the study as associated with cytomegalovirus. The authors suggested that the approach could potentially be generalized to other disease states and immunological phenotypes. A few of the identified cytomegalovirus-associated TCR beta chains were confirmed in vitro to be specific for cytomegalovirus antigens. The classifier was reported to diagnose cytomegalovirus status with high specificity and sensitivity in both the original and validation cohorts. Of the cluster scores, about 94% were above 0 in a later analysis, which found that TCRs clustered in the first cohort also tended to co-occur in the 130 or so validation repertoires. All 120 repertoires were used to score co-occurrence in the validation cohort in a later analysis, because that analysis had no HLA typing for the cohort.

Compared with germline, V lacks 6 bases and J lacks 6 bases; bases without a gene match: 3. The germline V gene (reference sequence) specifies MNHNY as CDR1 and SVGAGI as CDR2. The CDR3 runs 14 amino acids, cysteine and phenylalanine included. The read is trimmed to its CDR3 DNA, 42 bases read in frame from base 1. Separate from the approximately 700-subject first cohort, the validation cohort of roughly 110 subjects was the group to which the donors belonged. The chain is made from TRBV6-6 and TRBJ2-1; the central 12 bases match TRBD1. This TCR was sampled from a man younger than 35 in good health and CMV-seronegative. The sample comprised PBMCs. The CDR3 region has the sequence CASSPGQGANEQFF. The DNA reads TGTGCCAGCAGCCCGGGACAGGGGGCCAATGAGCAGTTCTTC.